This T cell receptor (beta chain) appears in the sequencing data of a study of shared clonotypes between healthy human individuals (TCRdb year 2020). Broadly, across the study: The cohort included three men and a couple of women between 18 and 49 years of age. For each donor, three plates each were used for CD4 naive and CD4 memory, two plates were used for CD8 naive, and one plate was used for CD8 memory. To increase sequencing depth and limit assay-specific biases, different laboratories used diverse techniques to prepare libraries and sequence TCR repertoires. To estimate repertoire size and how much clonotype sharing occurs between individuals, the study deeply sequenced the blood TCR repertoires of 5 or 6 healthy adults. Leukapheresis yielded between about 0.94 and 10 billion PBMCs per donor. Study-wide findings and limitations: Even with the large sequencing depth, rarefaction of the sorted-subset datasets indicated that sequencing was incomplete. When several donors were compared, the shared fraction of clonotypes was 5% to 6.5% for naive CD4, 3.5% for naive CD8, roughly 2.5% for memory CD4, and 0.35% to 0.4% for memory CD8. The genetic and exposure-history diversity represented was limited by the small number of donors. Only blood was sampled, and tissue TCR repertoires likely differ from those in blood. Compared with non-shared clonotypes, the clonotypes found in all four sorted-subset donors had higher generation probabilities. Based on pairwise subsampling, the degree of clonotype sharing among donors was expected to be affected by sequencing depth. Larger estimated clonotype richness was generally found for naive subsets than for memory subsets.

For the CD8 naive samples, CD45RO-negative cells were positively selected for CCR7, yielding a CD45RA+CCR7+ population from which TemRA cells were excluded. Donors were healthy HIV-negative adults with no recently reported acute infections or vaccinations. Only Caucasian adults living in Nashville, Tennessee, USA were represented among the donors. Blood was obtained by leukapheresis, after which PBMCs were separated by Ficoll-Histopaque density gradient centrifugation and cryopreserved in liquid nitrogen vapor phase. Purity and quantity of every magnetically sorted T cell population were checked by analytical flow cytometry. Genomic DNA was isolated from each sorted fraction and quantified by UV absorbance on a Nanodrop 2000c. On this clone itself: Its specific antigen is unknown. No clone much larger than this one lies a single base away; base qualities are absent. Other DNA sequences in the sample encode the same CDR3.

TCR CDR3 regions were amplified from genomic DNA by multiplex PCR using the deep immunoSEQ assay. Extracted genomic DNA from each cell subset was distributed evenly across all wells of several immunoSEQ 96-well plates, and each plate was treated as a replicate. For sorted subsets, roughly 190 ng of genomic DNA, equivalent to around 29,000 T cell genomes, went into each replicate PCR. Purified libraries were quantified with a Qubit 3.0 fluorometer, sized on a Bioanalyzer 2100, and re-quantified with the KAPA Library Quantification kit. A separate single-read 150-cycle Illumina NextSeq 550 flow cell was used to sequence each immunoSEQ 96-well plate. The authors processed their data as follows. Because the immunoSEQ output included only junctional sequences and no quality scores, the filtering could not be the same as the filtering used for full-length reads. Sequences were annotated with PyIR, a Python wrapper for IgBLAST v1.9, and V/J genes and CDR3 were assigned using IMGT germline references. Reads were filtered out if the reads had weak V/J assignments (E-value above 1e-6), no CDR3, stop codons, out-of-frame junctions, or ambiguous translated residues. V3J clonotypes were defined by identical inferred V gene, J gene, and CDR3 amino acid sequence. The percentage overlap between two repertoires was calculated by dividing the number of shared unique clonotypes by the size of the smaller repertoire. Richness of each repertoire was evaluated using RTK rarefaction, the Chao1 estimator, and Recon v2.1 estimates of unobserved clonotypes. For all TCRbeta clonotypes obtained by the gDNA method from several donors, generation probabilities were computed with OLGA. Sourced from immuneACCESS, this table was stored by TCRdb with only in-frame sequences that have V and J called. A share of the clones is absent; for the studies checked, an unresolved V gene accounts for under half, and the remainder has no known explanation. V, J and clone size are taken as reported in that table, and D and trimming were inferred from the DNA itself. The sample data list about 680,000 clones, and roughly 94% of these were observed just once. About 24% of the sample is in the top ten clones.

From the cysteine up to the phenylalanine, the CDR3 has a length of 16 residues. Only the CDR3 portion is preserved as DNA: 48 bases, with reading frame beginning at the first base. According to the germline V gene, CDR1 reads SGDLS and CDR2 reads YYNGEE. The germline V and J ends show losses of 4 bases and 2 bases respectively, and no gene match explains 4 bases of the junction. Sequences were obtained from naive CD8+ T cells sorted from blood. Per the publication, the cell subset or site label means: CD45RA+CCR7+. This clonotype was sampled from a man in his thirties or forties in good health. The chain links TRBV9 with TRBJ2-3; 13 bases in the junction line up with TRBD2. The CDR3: CASSPGTSGTTDTQYF. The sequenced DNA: TGTGCCAGCAGCCCTGGGACTAGCGGGACCACAGATACGCAGTATTTT.